The 8 T cell receptor beta chains listed next were all sequenced from one sample in a study of chemoradiotherapy in HPV16-positive cancers (dated by TCRdb to 2021 to 2024). The library was made by the immunoSEQ multiplex PCR assay. The table was pulled from immuneACCESS by TCRdb, which kept in-frame rearrangements only. Such tables lose some clones; where checked, under half of the loss comes from unresolved V genes, and the rest has no known cause. In all, the sample holds 1,500 to 2,000 clones, and approximately 74% of those were seen once. The ten largest clones represent 7% to 9.5% of the sample. Sequencing used tumor tissue, obtained from a patient who underwent chemoradiotherapy. Source of these receptors: a human donor with HPV-associated anogenital cancer.

The V gene is TRBV19, the J gene TRBJ2-3; the match to TRBD1 covers 9 bases. V lost 3 bases and J lost 7; bases outside the gene matches: 5. This CDR3 contains 14 residues. The germline gives CDR1 LNHDA, CDR2 SQIVND (reference sequence). CDR3 in DNA: TGTGCCAGTAGTATCGAGACAGGGGGAAATACGCAGTATTTT. Its protein product is CASSIETGGNTQYF.

The genes are TRBV25-1 and TRBJ2-1, with TRBD1 identical over 10 bases. Looked up from germline, CDR1 is MGHDK and CDR2 is SYGVNS. V trimming: 0 bases; J trimming: 7 bases; junction bases outside the gene matches: 3. The CDR3 has 15 amino acids. This CDR3 is CASSEYLGQGNEQFF. DNA of the CDR3: TGTGCCAGCAGTGAATACCTGGGACAGGGGAATGAGCAGTTCTTC.

V and J are TRBV6-1 and TRBJ1-6; D call uncertain. The CDR3 loop spans 16 amino acids. Germline assignment: CDR1 MNHNS and CDR2 SASEGT. V was shortened by 3 bases and J by 7 bases, with 16 bases between the two germline ends. The CDR3 region has the DNA TGTGCCAGCAGTGATTTCGCGGCGGGCTCGAATTCACCCCTCCACTTT. It yields the protein CASSDFAAGSNSPLHF.

This chain links TRBV5-1 with TRBJ2-3; a weak D match, TRBD2 (6 bases). The CDR3 is made up of 13 amino acids. With 2 bases removed from V and 6 bases from J, the gap between germline ends came to 10 bases. Germline-derived CDR1 and CDR2 are SGHRS and YFSETQ. The CDR3 DNA is TGCGCCAGCAGCTTCTGGGGGAGGGATACGCAGTATTTT. Its translation is CASSFWGRDTQYF.

The V and J genes are TRBV2 and TRBJ2-5; D not certain. V shed 9 bases and J shed 1 base, with 9 bases lying between them. CDR3 length equals 12 residues. Germline CDR1 SNHLY, CDR2 FYNNEI. CDR3 sequence: CASALGQETQYF. The CDR3 DNA reads TGTGCCAGTGCGTTGGGCCAAGAGACCCAGTACTTC.

The V gene is TRBV11-2, the J gene TRBJ2-1; TRBD2 matches 12 bases. CDR1 is SGHAT and CDR2 is FQNNGV in the germline V gene. V shed 5 bases, J shed 1 base, and the junction held 6 bases outside the gene matches. CDR3 length equals 17 residues. CDR3 coding DNA: TGTGCCAGCAGCCTCCGTGGGACTAGCGGGTCCTACAATGAGCAGTTCTTC. Its translation: CASSLRGTSGSYNEQFF. The complete variable domain, with remaining parts taken from reference TRBV11-2 and TRBJ2-1, reads EAGVAQSPRYKIIEKRQSVAFWCNPISGHATLYWYQQILGQGPKLLIQFQNNGVVDDSQLPKDRFSAERLKGVDSTLKIQPAKLEDSAVYLCASSLRGTSGSYNEQFFGPGTRLTVL.

The chain joins TRBV5-1 to TRBJ2-3; TRBD2 agrees at 16 bases. Germline V lookup: CDR1 SGHRS, CDR2 YFSETQ. CDR3 length: 17 amino acids. Trimming removed 4 bases from V and 5 bases from J; junction bases left unmatched: 7. Written as DNA, the CDR3 is TGCGCCAGCAGCCCGACCGGGACTAGCGGGGGGGGAGATACGCAGTATTTT. Protein: CASSPTGTSGGGDTQYF.

This chain connects TRBV5-1 to TRBJ2-3; D assignment may be TRBD1 or TRBD2 (6 bases each). Looked up from germline, CDR1 is SGHRS and CDR2 is YFSETQ. Trimming removed 3 bases from V and 4 bases from J, with 15 bases in between. CDR3 length equals 15 residues. The CDR3 reads CASSSGGQPADTQYF. The CDR3 DNA reads TGCGCCAGCAGCTCCGGGGGCCAGCCCGCAGATACGCAGTATTTT.